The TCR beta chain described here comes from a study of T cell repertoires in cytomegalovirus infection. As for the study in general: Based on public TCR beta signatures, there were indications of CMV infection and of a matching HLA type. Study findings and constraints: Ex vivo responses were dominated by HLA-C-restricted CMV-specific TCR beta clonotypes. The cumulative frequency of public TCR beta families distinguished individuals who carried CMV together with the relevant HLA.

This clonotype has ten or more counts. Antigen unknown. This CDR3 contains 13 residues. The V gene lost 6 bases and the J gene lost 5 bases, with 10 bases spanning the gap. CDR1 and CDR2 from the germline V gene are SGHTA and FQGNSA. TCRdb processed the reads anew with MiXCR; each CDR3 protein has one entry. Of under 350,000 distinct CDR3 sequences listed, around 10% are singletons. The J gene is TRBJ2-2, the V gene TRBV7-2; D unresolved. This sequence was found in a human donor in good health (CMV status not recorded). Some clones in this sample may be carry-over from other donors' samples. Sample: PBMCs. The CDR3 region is CASRSQLTGELFF. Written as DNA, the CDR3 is TGTGCCAGCAGGAGTCAACTAACCGGGGAGCTGTTTTTT.